Each of the 25 T cell receptor beta chains below was sequenced from the same sample in a study of T cells in Graves' hyperthyroidism and ophthalmopathy. Amplification yielded TCR beta CDR3 regions, with RNA transcripts as the source. TCR CDR3 underwent first-round RT-PCR with the HTBI primer set. TCRdb analysed the multiplex PCR reads with MiXCR anew, one entry per CDR3 protein. There are hundreds of thousands of distinct CDR3 sequences in the sample; around 15% occur only once, and 10% to 13% lies in the top ten. The sample consisted of blood. All receptors derive from a woman aged 18-35 years with Graves' hyperthyroidism.

This clonotype showed up just a few times. The V call is TRBV4-1, the J call TRBJ2-7; 9 positions agree with TRBD1. The J segment lost 3 bases and the V segment lost 2 bases, leaving 11 bases of the junction unmatched. CDR3 length: 17 amino acids. In germline, CDR1 is MGHRA, CDR2 YSYEKL. CDR3 residues: CASSQSSPGQGIYEQYF. The CDR3 coding sequence is TGCGCCAGCAGCCAAAGCTCACCGGGACAGGGTATCTACGAGCAGTACTTC.

In this sample, this clonotype turned up many times. J is TRBJ2-7 and V is TRBV12-3 or TRBV12-4; 9 nucleotides line up with TRBD2. The V segment lost 6 bases and the J segment 5 bases; nucleotides outside the gene matches: 8. This CDR3 is built from 14 residues. The chain's CDR3 is CASSPGTSFHEQYF. The CDR3 coding sequence is TGTGCCAGCAGCCCCGGGACTAGCTTCCACGAGCAGTACTTC.

This clonotype was seen only a few times. The rearrangement links TRBV27 to TRBJ1-4; D unresolved. CDR3 length equals 16 residues. Germline CDR1 reads MNHEY; CDR2 reads SMNVEV (reference sequence). Trimming stripped 3 bases from V and 0 bases from J, with 11 bases between. CDR3 sequence: CASSFIPTATNEKLFF. The CDR3 bases are TGTGCCAGCAGTTTTATTCCTACTGCAACTAATGAAAAACTGTTTTTT.

A few counts support this clonotype. This chain links TRBV7-9 with TRBJ1-5; a possible D gene is TRBD1 (5 bases). This CDR3 is 16 amino acids long. Deletions cut 2 bases from V and 0 bases from J, with 11 bases between. Germline-derived CDR1 and CDR2 are SEHNR and FQNEAQ (reference sequence). The CDR3 protein is CASSLRAGSSNQPQHF. The DNA for the CDR3 is TGTGCCAGCAGCTTACGTGCAGGGAGTAGCAATCAGCCCCAGCATTTT.

This clonotype was seen more than once but under ten times. The chain carries TRBV24-1 and TRBJ2-5; D might be TRBD2 (5 bases). The CDR3 consists of 13 residues. Germline CDR1 reads KGHDR; CDR2 reads SFDVKD. V lost 4 bases and J lost 10, with 15 bases in between. CDR3: CATSDPNQRDQYF. The CDR3 nucleotides are TGTGCCACCAGTGACCCGAATCAGAGGGACCAGTACTTC.

This clonotype was detected many times. This sequence joins TRBV7-9 and TRBJ2-1; 7 nucleotides match TRBD1. V trimming: 4 bases; J trimming: 4 bases; junction bases outside the gene matches: 19. The CDR3 consists of 19 residues. Germline loops: CDR1 SEHNR, CDR2 FQNEAQ (reference sequence). CDR3 sequence: CASSSWTRTGEKIYNEQFF. In DNA form, the CDR3 reads TGTGCCAGCAGCTCCTGGACGCGGACAGGAGAGAAGATTTACAATGAGCAGTTCTTC.

This clonotype occurred a few times. This chain connects TRBV15 to TRBJ1-1; no definite D call. The CDR3 length is 13 residues. CDR1 and CDR2 from the germline V gene are LNHNV and YYDKDF (reference sequence). The V and J ends lost 5 bases and 1 base respectively, with 8 bases between them. CDR3 sequence: CATSGQTNTEAFF. The CDR3 bases are TGTGCCACCAGCGGCCAGACGAACACTGAAGCTTTCTTT.

This clonotype has a count of ten or more. This rearrangement joins TRBV27 to TRBJ2-1; the match to TRBD1 covers 11 bases. CDR1 is MNHEY and CDR2 is SMNVEV in the germline V gene (reference sequence). This CDR3 is 14 amino acids long. V dropped 8 bases and J dropped 10; count of bases not matched to a gene: 10. This CDR3 is CASGYRTGGSEQFF. CDR3 coding DNA: TGTGCCAGCGGCTACCGGACAGGGGGCTCCGAGCAGTTCTTC.

The CDR3 region has the DNA TGTGCCAGCAGTGAAGCCCTGTGGGGAACTGAAGCTTTCTTT. Translating it yields CASSEALWGTEAFF. The chain combines TRBV6-1 with TRBJ1-1; D not certain. Germline CDR1 MNHNS, CDR2 SASEGT. The V gene lost 0 bases and the J gene lost 5 bases, with 10 bases spanning the gap. The length of the CDR3 is 14 residues.

This clonotype was detected many times. The rearrangement joins TRBV7-8 to TRBJ2-1; no firm D call. CDR3 length: 14 amino acids. Trimming took off 5 bases at V and 5 bases at J, with 13 bases between the two ends. Germline lookup yields CDR1 SGHVS and CDR2 FQNEAQ. CDR3 residues: CASSPARTHNEQFF. The CDR3 DNA reads as TGTGCCAGCAGCCCGGCAAGGACCCACAATGAGCAGTTCTTC.

This clonotype has at least ten counts. J is TRBJ2-7 and V is TRBV20-1, with D possibly being TRBD1 (6 bases). The germline V gene encodes CDR1 DFQATT and CDR2 SNEGSKA (reference sequence). V gave up 6 bases and J gave up 0 bases, with 21 bases separating them. This CDR3 contains 16 residues. The chain's CDR3 is CSADPSGVGGSYEQYF. CDR3 DNA: TGCAGTGCCGATCCATCAGGGGTCGGAGGCTCCTACGAGCAGTACTTC.

CDR3 nucleotides: TGTGCCAGCAGCGTAGGAGGGCTCGCTGGGGCCAACGTCCTGACTTTC. Translating gives CASSVGGLAGANVLTF. The V call is TRBV9, the J call TRBJ2-6, with a tentative D call TRBD2 (5 bases). Per the germline V gene, CDR1 is SGDLS and CDR2 is YYNGEE. The V gene lost 0 bases and the J gene lost 2 bases, with 9 bases spanning the gap. This CDR3 region has 16 residues.

This clonotype was counted many times. V and J are TRBV20-1 and TRBJ2-5; TRBD2 might be the D (5 bases). V lost 6 bases and J 5 bases, leaving 19 bases between the germline ends. CDR1 is DFQATT and CDR2 is SNEGSKA in the germline V gene (reference sequence). This CDR3 is 14 amino acids long. CDR3 sequence (DNA): TGCAGTGCACGGGGAAGCGGCGGCGGGGAGACCCAGTACTTC. Its translation: CSARGSGGGETQYF.

This clonotype was recorded at least ten times. The V gene is TRBV5-6, the J gene TRBJ1-1; the match to TRBD1 covers 7 bases. J was trimmed by 6 bases and V by 4 bases; bases with no gene match: 15. CDR1 SGHDT and CDR2 YYEEEE come from the germline V gene. The length of the CDR3 is 16 residues. CDR3 loop: CASSLIWGSGGAEAFF. The CDR3 nucleotides read TGTGCCAGCAGCCTCATTTGGGGCTCAGGGGGTGCTGAAGCTTTCTTT.

This clonotype was counted ten times or more. The J gene is TRBJ2-1, the V gene TRBV4-3; D not certain. The CDR3 has 15 residues. V shed 6 bases and J shed 4 bases, with 16 bases lying between them. Germline V gene sequence: CDR1 LGHNA, CDR2 YSLEER. The chain's CDR3 is CASRETGEKYNEQFF. Written as DNA, the CDR3 is TGCGCCAGCAGGGAGACCGGTGAGAAATACAATGAGCAGTTCTTC.

As DNA, the CDR3 is TGTGCCTCACACTTACAAAGCTCCTACAATGAGCAGTTCTTC. As protein: CASHLQSSYNEQFF. The J gene is TRBJ2-1, the V gene TRBV30; D ambiguous. V lost 7 bases to trimming and J lost 0 bases, with 13 bases between them. The CDR3 loop spans 14 amino acids. Germline V gives CDR1 GTSNPN, CDR2 SVGIG (reference sequence).

There are a few counts of this clonotype. The rearrangement uses TRBV5-1 and TRBJ2-3; 8 bases map to TRBD1. The CDR3 length is 14 residues. Germline CDR1 and CDR2: SGHRS and YFSETQ. With 4 bases clipped from V and 5 bases from J, the junction kept 6 bases outside the gene matches. The CDR3, as DNA: TGCGCCAGCAGCCTACAGGGGGTGAAAGATACGCAGTATTTT. This gives the protein CASSLQGVKDTQYF.

There are a few counts of this clonotype. The J gene is TRBJ2-1, the V gene TRBV9; TRBD1 matches 11 bases. In germline, CDR1 is SGDLS, CDR2 YYNGEE. Losses at the gene ends were 2 bases for V and 7 bases for J; bases not matched to a gene: 2. CDR3 length equals 14 residues. CDR3 sequence: CASSVRDRGNEQFF. CDR3 in DNA: TGTGCCAGCAGCGTGCGGGACAGGGGGAATGAGCAGTTCTTC.

This clonotype was found many times. The chain employs TRBV20-1 and TRBJ2-2; TRBD2 matches 9 bases. Trimming at V came to 5 bases and at J to 1 base, leaving 2 bases not matched to a gene. Germline V gene data show CDR1 as DFQATT and CDR2 as SNEGSKA (reference sequence). The CDR3 length is 14 residues. The CDR3 loop reads CSAASGKNTGELFF. CDR3 bases: TGCAGTGCTGCTAGCGGGAAGAACACCGGGGAGCTGTTTTTT.

This clonotype was seen many times. V is TRBV20-1 and J is TRBJ1-2, with TRBD1 matching 7 bases. In germline, CDR1 is DFQATT, CDR2 SNEGSKA (reference sequence). Trimming removed 3 bases from V and 8 bases from J; junction bases left unmatched: 15. The CDR3 sequence is 15 residues long. The DNA of the CDR3 is TGCAGTGCTAGGAGTTTGGGGACAGCTGAGGGGGGCTACACCTTC. This gives the protein CSARSLGTAEGGYTF.

This clonotype was recorded a few times. The chain uses TRBV5-1 and TRBJ1-2; D unclear. The CDR3 extends over 16 amino acids. Trimming cost V 2 bases and J 2 bases, with 16 bases left between them. Germline-derived CDR1 and CDR2 are SGHRS and YFSETQ. This chain's CDR3 is CASSFVSGTFNYGYTF. The CDR3, as DNA: TGCGCCAGCAGCTTCGTAAGCGGAACCTTCAACTATGGCTACACCTTC. The full variable domain, rest sourced from reference TRBV5-1 and TRBJ1-2, is KAGVTQTPRYLIKTRGQQVTLSCSPISGHRSVSWYQQTPGQGLQFLFEYFSETQRNKGNFPGRFSGRQFSNSRSEMNVSTLELGDSALYLCASSFVSGTFNYGYTFGSGTRLTVV.

This clonotype was observed at least ten times. V and J are TRBV28 and TRBJ1-6, with 9 nucleotides matching TRBD1. V lost 6 bases, J lost 5 bases, and 8 bases stayed unmatched. The CDR3 sequence is 16 residues long. CDR1 is MDHEN, CDR2 SYDVKM, per germline. The CDR3 region has the DNA TGTGCCAGCAGACCTCTCGGGACAGGGAATAATTCACCCCTCCACTTT. Translated: CASRPLGTGNNSPLHF. The entire variable domain, with the rest obtained from reference TRBV28 and TRBJ1-6, is as follows: DVKVTQSSRYLVKRTGEKVFLECVQDMDHENMFWYRQDPGLGLRLIYFSYDVKMKEKGDIPEGYSVSREKKERFSLILESASTNQTSMYLCASRPLGTGNNSPLHFGNGTRLTVT.

This clonotype was seen more than once but under ten times. The chain carries TRBV29-1 and TRBJ1-2; no clear D. Germline loops: CDR1 SQVTM, CDR2 ANQGSEA. CDR3 length: 13 residues. V was pared by 0 bases and J by 6 bases, with 11 bases between. CDR3 nucleotides: TGCAGCGTTGAAGATGGATGGGGTAATGGCTACACCTTC. This sequence encodes CSVEDGWGNGYTF.

This clonotype was counted between two and nine times. This chain joins TRBV29-1 and TRBJ2-7, with D perhaps matching TRBD1 or TRBD2 (6 bases each). CDR1 is SQVTM and CDR2 is ANQGSEA in the germline V gene. Trimming removed 4 bases from V and 0 bases from J, with 10 bases in between. The CDR3 contains 13 residues. The CDR3 reads CSVAKGGSYEQYF. CDR3 nucleotides: TGCAGCGTTGCCAAGGGGGGCTCCTACGAGCAGTACTTC.

The CDR3 DNA reads TGCAGTGCTAGGGTGACGGGGGGCCCGGCCTACGAGCAGTACTTC. Its protein product is CSARVTGGPAYEQYF. The chain combines TRBV20-1 with TRBJ2-7; D perhaps matches TRBD2 (7 bases). The germline V and J ends were trimmed by 3 bases and 2 bases, with 17 bases remaining between them. The CDR3 runs 15 residues. The V gene's germline CDR1 is DFQATT and CDR2 SNEGSKA (reference sequence).